This record concerns one T cell receptor beta chain sequence. Germline CDR1 MRHNA, CDR2 SNTAGT. This CDR3 has 13 amino acids. V shed 6 bases and J shed 7 bases, with 12 bases lying between them. The data were produced by immunoSEQ multiplex PCR, yet TCRdb's version contains in-frame clones alone and is incomplete. The table shows 90,000 to 120,000 clones, with about 90% occurring only once. This specimen comes from a study of T cell changes during pregnancy in multiple sclerosis. The input for sequencing was peripheral blood, taken in the third trimester of pregnancy. This sequence was found in a female donor in good health, enrolled as a control in a pregnancy study. The rearrangement joins TRBV6-4 to TRBJ1-4; no clear D. CDR3 amino acids: CASSQADGEKLFF. CDR3 sequence (DNA): TGTGCCAGCAGCCAGGCCGACGGTGAAAAACTGTTTTTT.